These 26 T cell receptor beta chains were all obtained from the same sample, sequenced in a study of regulatory T cells in long-lasting Graves disease. The time point: newly diagnosed GD, antithyroid drugs for less than 3 months. PBMCs provided the RNA from which the TCR library was made. iRepertoire HTBI primers and Arm-PCR of CDR3 regions built TCR beta libraries. TCRdb independently ran MiXCR on the multiplex PCR reads; one entry per CDR3 protein. Of around 240,000 distinct CDR3 sequences listed, around 19% are singletons. The same sample was also studied in work on T cells in Graves' hyperthyroidism and ophthalmopathy.

This specimen consisted of peripheral blood mononuclear cells (PBMCs), obtained at new diagnosis, from a patient treated with antithyroid drugs. These receptors were collected from a woman aged 25 to 39 with Graves disease.

A note on this clonotype: Given a much more abundant clone one base away, this may be a read error. The rearrangement uses TRBV4-2 and TRBJ1-1; D gene ambiguous. Germline V gene data show CDR1 as LGHNA and CDR2 as YNFKEQ. The CDR3 has 14 amino acids. CDR3 region: CASSQVRGFTEASF. CDR3 coding DNA: TGTGCCAGCAGCCAAGTCCGGGGTTTCACTGAAGCTTCCTTT.

This clonotype was counted many times. One end of the junction fails to match germline, which may point to a read error. The rearrangement uses TRBV5-1 and TRBJ1-5; weak D call: TRBD1 (5 bases). The CDR3 length is 12 residues. Looked up from germline, CDR1 is SGHRS and CDR2 is YFSETQ. The CDR3 nucleotides are TGTGCCAGCAGCTTGGTCGGGGGACCCCAGCATTTT. Amino acids: CASSLVGGPQHF.

This chain joins TRBV6-2 or TRBV6-3 and TRBJ2-5, with D perhaps TRBD2 (6 bases). The CDR3 is 15 amino acids. Trimming took off 6 bases at V and 13 bases at J, with 27 bases between the two ends. Germline V gene lookup returns CDR1 MNHEY and CDR2 SVGEGT. The CDR3 region has the DNA TGTGCCAGCAGCGCGACCCGGGTCGTCCCTGGGGGGTCGTACTTC. Protein product: CASSATRVVPGGSYF.

Points on this clonotype: A much larger clone lies one base from this, so it may be a read error. The J gene is TRBJ2-1, the V gene TRBV20-1; 15 nucleotides match TRBD2. This CDR3 is 15 amino acids long. Germline V gives CDR1 DFQATT, CDR2 SNEGSKA (reference sequence). J lost 8 bases, V lost 6 bases, and 8 bases had no gene match. CDR3 sequence reads: CSAEWTSGGGHEQFF. Here the CDR3 DNA reads TGCAGTGCGGAATGGACTAGCGGGGGGGGCCATGAGCAGTTCTTC.

The rearrangement joins TRBV14 to TRBJ2-3; D ambiguous. The length of the CDR3 is 16 residues. Trimming cost V 1 base and J 0 bases, with 11 bases left between them. Germline V gene lookup returns CDR1 SGHDN and CDR2 FVKESK. CDR3 nucleotide sequence: TGTGCCAGCAGCCAAGGACTGTACCCCAGCACAGATACGCAGTATTTT. Amino acid sequence: CASSQGLYPSTDTQYF.

On this clonotype itself: A read error may explain this, as a much larger clone is one base away. V gene TRBV15 combines with J gene TRBJ2-1; 9 bases are a match to TRBD1. The CDR3 totals 17 residues. CDR1 is LNHNV and CDR2 is YYDKDF in the germline V gene (reference sequence). The CDR3 is CATSRGDRERVYSEQFF. DNA of the CDR3: TGTGCCACCAGCAGAGGGGACAGGGAGAGGGTCTACAGTGAGCAGTTCTTC.

Notes on this clonotype: It may be a read error: a sequence one base away is much more abundant. Lacking the conserved final phenylalanine or tryptophan, this CDR3 likely reflects a read error. The chain links TRBV7-2 to TRBJ1-1, with 7 bases that match TRBD1. With 4 bases clipped from V and 5 bases from J, the junction kept 4 bases outside the gene matches. This CDR3 is built from 13 residues. Germline assignment: CDR1 SGHTA and CDR2 FQGNSA. CDR3 nucleotides: TGTGCCAGCAGCTACCTACAGGGGACTGAAGCTTTCCTT. Translating it yields CASSYLQGTEAFL.

This clonotype occurred a few times. The chain recombines TRBV6-5 with TRBJ1-6, with a tentative D call TRBD1 (5 bases). V lost 4 bases and J 12 bases, leaving 22 bases between the germline ends. The germline gives CDR1 MNHEY, CDR2 SVGAGI. The CDR3 extends over 16 amino acids. The CDR3 region is CASSSSGAKLWEPLHF. CDR3 nucleotides: TGTGCCAGCAGTTCGTCCGGGGCCAAGTTATGGGAACCCCTCCACTTT.

In DNA form, the CDR3 reads TGTGCCAGCTCACCGGGCGGGGACCCGTCCTACAATGAGCAGTTCTTC. Translation gives CASSPGGDPSYNEQFF. The V gene is TRBV18, the J gene TRBJ2-1, with D tentatively TRBD2 (6 bases). CDR1 is KGHSH and CDR2 is LQKENI in the germline V gene. CDR3 size: 16 residues. Trimming removed 3 bases at V and 1 base at J, with 13 bases between.

The J gene is TRBJ2-7, the V gene TRBV7-9, with 8 bases aligning to TRBD1. CDR3 length: 14 amino acids. Germline-derived CDR1 and CDR2 are SEHNR and FQNEAQ (reference sequence). V shed 8 bases and J 3 bases; nucleotides not matched to a gene: 9. Here the CDR3 reads CASGTTGEHYEQYF. The CDR3 nucleotides are TGTGCCAGCGGGACGACAGGGGAACACTACGAGCAGTACTTC.

This clonotype was seen repeatedly, ten times or more. The V call is TRBV27, the J call TRBJ2-1; D may be TRBD2 (7 bases). This CDR3 contains 13 residues. With 8 bases removed from V and 7 bases from J, the gap between germline ends came to 15 bases. Germline lookup yields CDR1 MNHEY and CDR2 SMNVEV (reference sequence). This CDR3 is CASGGGLGNEQFF. DNA of the CDR3: TGTGCCAGCGGCGGGGGCCTCGGGAATGAGCAGTTCTTC.

The sample holds many counts of this clonotype. The V gene is TRBV12-3 or TRBV12-4, the J gene TRBJ1-5; TRBD1 matches 9 bases. The ends lost 5 bases at V and 0 bases at J; junction bases unmatched: 5. The CDR3 is 16 residues long. This CDR3 is CASSLDRGYSNQPQHF. The CDR3 nucleotides are TGTGCCAGCAGTCTGGACAGGGGATATAGCAATCAGCCCCAGCATTTT.

This sequence joins TRBV6-2 or TRBV6-3 and TRBJ1-3, with D possibly TRBD1 on 5 matching bases. The V gene lost 0 bases and the J gene lost 2 bases, with 8 bases spanning the gap. Germline V CDR1 and CDR2: MNHEY, SVGEGT. The length of the CDR3 is 15 residues. The CDR3 region is CASSYSRDPGNTIYF. The CDR3 coding sequence is TGTGCCAGCAGTTACTCGAGGGACCCTGGAAACACCATATATTTT.

This clonotype was seen ten or more times. This chain connects TRBV20-1 to TRBJ2-7; D uncertain. Between the trimmed V and J ends, which lost 3 bases and 4 bases, there was a span of 16 bases. This CDR3 contains 14 residues. Looked up from germline, CDR1 is DFQATT and CDR2 is SNEGSKA (reference sequence). The CDR3 DNA reads TGCAGTGCTAGTTCCCCGGGCCCTTCGTACGAGCAGTACTTC. Translated: CSASSPGPSYEQYF.

At least ten counts were recorded for this clonotype. The chain combines TRBV6-1 with TRBJ1-1; TRBD1 is a possible D gene (5 bases). Germline V CDR1 and CDR2: MNHNS, SASEGT. Trimming cost V 6 bases and J 3 bases, with 23 bases left between them. The CDR3 has 17 amino acids. This chain's CDR3 is CASSHLERTGAHTEAFF. CDR3 nucleotide sequence: TGTGCCAGCAGCCACCTAGAACGCACCGGGGCGCACACTGAAGCTTTCTTT.

This clonotype was seen more than once but under ten times. The chain has TRBV29-1 and TRBJ1-2, with D tentatively TRBD1 (6 bases). V lost 2 bases and J lost 6, with 19 bases in between. This CDR3 has 15 residues. Germline CDR1 and CDR2: SQVTM and ANQGSEA. The chain's CDR3 is CSVEMLGRRDNGYTF. The CDR3 region has the DNA TGCAGCGTTGAAATGTTAGGAAGGAGGGACAATGGCTACACCTTC. Variable domain in full (rest from reference TRBV29-1 and TRBJ1-2): SAVISQKPSRDICQRGTSLTIQCQVDSQVTMMFWYRQQPGQSLTLIATANQGSEATYESGFVIDKFPISRPNLTFSTLTVSNMSPEDSSIYLCSVEMLGRRDNGYTFGSGTRLTVV.

The table lists this clonotype with many counts. The chain links TRBV20-1 to TRBJ2-1, with TRBD2 matching over 7 bases. Germline assignment: CDR1 DFQATT and CDR2 SNEGSKA (reference sequence). The CDR3 extends over 14 amino acids. V gave up 4 bases and J gave up 7 bases; unmatched junction bases: 10. The CDR3: CSANPSRGGNEQFF. The CDR3 DNA reads TGCAGTGCTAACCCATCACGGGGAGGGAATGAGCAGTTCTTC.

This clonotype was recorded many times. The CDR3 loop is CASSYSGGGTEAFF. CDR3 DNA: TGTGCCAGCAGTTACTCGGGGGGCGGCACTGAAGCTTTCTTT. This chain links TRBV6-2 or TRBV6-3 with TRBJ1-1; possibly TRBD1 for D (6 bases). From germline, CDR1 is MNHEY and CDR2 SVGEGT. The V end was cut by 0 bases, the J end by 4 bases, with 9 bases between. There are 14 residues in the CDR3.

This clonotype was seen many times. The chain employs TRBV5-6 and TRBJ2-2, with D unclear. The CDR3 has 13 residues. Germline V gene lookup returns CDR1 SGHDT and CDR2 YYEEEE. V was cut by 4 bases and J by 4 bases, with 8 bases left in between. The CDR3, as DNA: TGTGCCAGCAGCGCCTGGGTCACCGGGGAGCTGTTTTTT. Translation: CASSAWVTGELFF.

This clonotype was detected many times. CDR3 nucleotide sequence: TGTGCCAGCAGGCATTTTACAGGGACCCCAGATACGCAGTATTTT. Its protein is CASRHFTGTPDTQYF. This chain uses TRBV11-2 with TRBJ2-3, with D maybe TRBD1 (6 bases). Trimming pared 6 bases from V and 4 bases from J, leaving 17 bases between. The CDR3 is 15 amino acids. Per the germline V gene, CDR1 is SGHAT and CDR2 is FQNNGV.

This clonotype was detected ten times or more. The genes are TRBV18 and TRBJ1-1; D gene unclear. Germline loops: CDR1 KGHSH, CDR2 LQKENI. The CDR3 has 16 residues. V lost 0 bases and J 0 bases, leaving 11 bases between the germline ends. CDR3 DNA: TGTGCCAGCTCACCACCCGGGTGGGCCCTGAACACTGAAGCTTTCTTT. It yields the protein CASSPPGWALNTEAFF.

In this sample, this clonotype turned up a few times. The chain carries TRBV6-1 and TRBJ1-3; D may be TRBD1 (5 bases). Trimming pared 7 bases from V and 3 bases from J, leaving 16 bases between. The CDR3 has 15 residues. The V gene's germline CDR1 is MNHNS and CDR2 SASEGT. The CDR3 spells CASTHVGVVGNTIYF. The CDR3 DNA reads as TGTGCCAGCACTCATGTGGGGGTGGTTGGAAACACCATATATTTT.

Worth noting for this clonotype: A much larger clone is a single base away; this may be a read error. This chain uses TRBV6-1 with TRBJ1-5; D is perhaps TRBD1 (5 bases). The CDR3 covers 14 residues. V was cut by 5 bases and J by 2 bases, with 10 bases left in between. Germline V gene sequence: CDR1 MNHNS, CDR2 SASEGT. The CDR3 sequence: CASSHSQGNQPQHF. For the CDR3, the DNA is TGTGCCAGCAGTCACTCACAGGGCAATCAGCCCCAGCATTTT.

On this clonotype itself: This may arise from a read error, as a much more abundant clone is one base away. The rearrangement joins TRBV18 to TRBJ2-5; D is perhaps TRBD1 or TRBD2 (8 bases each). CDR1 and CDR2 (germline): KGHSH, LQKENI. CDR3 length: 15 amino acids. CDR3 sequence reads: CASSPSSGTGQTKYF. CDR3 nucleotide sequence: TGTGCCAGCTCACCAAGTAGCGGGACAGGCCAGACCAAGTACTTC.

This chain joins TRBV5-1 and TRBJ1-3; D uncertain. V lost 1 base and J lost 4, with 15 bases in between. The CDR3 loop spans 16 amino acids. The germline V gene encodes CDR1 SGHRS and CDR2 YFSETQ. The CDR3 sequence is CASSLSGESVGNTIYF. CDR3 sequence (DNA): TGCGCCAGCAGCTTGTCCGGGGAATCAGTCGGAAACACCATATATTTT.

V gene TRBV6-1 combines with J gene TRBJ1-5; the D gene is possibly TRBD1 (6 bases). Germline V gives CDR1 MNHNS, CDR2 SASEGT. Trimming took off 5 bases at V and 0 bases at J, with 20 bases between the two ends. The CDR3 covers 18 residues. The CDR3 loop is CASSKGGWEEYSNQPQHF. For the CDR3, the DNA is TGTGCCAGCAGTAAGGGGGGGTGGGAGGAATATAGCAATCAGCCCCAGCATTTT.